This T cell receptor (beta chain) was identified during a study of T cells in Graves' hyperthyroidism and ophthalmopathy. Turning to the study itself: Sampling of peripheral blood happened at initial diagnosis, prior to any treatment. Points from the study as a whole: Blood also contained most expanded thyroid clonotypes above 0.001.

Comments on this clonotype: What it binds is unknown.

Researchers took RNA transcripts and amplified the TCR beta CDR3 regions from them. The TCR CDR3 was amplified in a first-round RT-PCR using the HTBI primer set. Each CDR3 protein gets one entry after TCRdb re-called the multiplex PCR reads with MiXCR. The sample carries about 530,000 distinct CDR3 sequences, about a sixth recorded once. The V and J ends lost 3 bases and 3 bases respectively, with 12 bases between them. This CDR3 spans 14 amino acids. CDR1 LNHDA and CDR2 SQIVND come from the germline V gene (reference sequence). The sequencing input was blood. This TCR came from a woman in her late teens or twenties with Graves' ophthalmopathy. The genes are TRBV19 and TRBJ2-7; D ambiguous. The CDR3 nucleotides read TGTGCCAGTAGTATTGTGATAGGAAACTACGAGCAGTACTTC. Its translation is CASSIVIGNYEQYF.